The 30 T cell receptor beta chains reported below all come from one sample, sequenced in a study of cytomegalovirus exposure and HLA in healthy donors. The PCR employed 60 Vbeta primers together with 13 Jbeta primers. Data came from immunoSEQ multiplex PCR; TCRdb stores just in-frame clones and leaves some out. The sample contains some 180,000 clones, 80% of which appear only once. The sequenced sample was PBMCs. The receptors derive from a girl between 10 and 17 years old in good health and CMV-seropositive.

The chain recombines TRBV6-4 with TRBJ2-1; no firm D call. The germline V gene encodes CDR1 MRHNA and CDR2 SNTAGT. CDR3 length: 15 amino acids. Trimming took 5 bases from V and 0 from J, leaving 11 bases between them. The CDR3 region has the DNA TGTGCCAGCAGTAAGACTGCGAGCTCCTACAATGAGCAGTTCTTC. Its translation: CASSKTASSYNEQFF.

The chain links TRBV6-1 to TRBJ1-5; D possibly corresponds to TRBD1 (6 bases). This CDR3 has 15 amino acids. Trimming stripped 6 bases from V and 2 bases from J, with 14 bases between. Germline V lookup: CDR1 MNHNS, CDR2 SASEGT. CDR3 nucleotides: TGTGCCAGCAGCTCGACAACAGGGCGCAATCAGCCCCAGCATTTT. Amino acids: CASSSTTGRNQPQHF.

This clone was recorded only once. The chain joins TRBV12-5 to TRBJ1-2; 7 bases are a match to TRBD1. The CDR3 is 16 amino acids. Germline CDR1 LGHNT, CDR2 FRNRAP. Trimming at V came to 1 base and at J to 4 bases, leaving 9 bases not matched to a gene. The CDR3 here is CASGLARDSAGYGYTF. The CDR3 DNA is TGTGCTAGTGGTTTGGCGCGGGACAGCGCGGGCTATGGCTACACCTTC.

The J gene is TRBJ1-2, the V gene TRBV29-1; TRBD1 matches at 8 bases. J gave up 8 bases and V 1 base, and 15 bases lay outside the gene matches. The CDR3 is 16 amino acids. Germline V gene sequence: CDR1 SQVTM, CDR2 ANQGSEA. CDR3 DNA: TGCAGCGTTGAAGCCGGGGACAGGACATTCGCTCGGGGCTACACCTTC. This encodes CSVEAGDRTFARGYTF.

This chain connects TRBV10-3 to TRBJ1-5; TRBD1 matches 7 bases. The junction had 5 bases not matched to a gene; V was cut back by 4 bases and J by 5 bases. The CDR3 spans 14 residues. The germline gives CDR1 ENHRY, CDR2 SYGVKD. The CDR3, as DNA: TGTGCCATCAGTGCAAGTCAGGGGGATCAGCCCCAGCATTTT. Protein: CAISASQGDQPQHF.

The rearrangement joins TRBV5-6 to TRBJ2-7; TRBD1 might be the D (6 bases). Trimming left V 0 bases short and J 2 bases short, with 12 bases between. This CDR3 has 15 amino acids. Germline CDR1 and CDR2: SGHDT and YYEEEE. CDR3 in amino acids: CASSLAGVITYEQYF. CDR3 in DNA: TGTGCCAGCAGCTTGGCAGGGGTTATCACCTACGAGCAGTACTTC.

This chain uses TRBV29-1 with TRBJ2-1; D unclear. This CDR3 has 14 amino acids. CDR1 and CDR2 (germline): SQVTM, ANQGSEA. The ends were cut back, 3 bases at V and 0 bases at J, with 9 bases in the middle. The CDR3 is CSVDSFRSYNEQFF. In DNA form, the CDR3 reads TGCAGCGTTGATTCCTTCCGCTCCTACAATGAGCAGTTCTTC.

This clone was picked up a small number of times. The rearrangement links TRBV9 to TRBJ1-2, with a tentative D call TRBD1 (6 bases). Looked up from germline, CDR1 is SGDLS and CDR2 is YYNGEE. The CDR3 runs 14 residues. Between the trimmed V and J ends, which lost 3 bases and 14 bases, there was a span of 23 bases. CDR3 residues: CASSGGTWTALGTF. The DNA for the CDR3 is TGTGCCAGCAGCGGAGGTACCTGGACAGCCTTGGGGACCTTC.

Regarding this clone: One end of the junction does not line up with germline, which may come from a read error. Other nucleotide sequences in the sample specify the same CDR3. This CDR3 is CASRYGQNTGELFF. The CDR3 DNA is TGCGCCAGCAGATACGGACAGAACACCGGTGAGCTGTTTTTT. The chain couples TRBV5-1 to TRBJ2-2; a possible D gene is TRBD1 (6 bases). The CDR3 is 14 amino acids. CDR1 is SGHRS and CDR2 is YFSETQ in the germline V gene.

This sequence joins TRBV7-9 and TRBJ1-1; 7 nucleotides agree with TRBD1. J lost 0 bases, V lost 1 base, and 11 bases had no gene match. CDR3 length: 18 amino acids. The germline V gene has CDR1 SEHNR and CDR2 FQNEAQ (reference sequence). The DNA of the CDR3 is TGTGCCAGCAGCTTAGGGTACAGGGGAAGAGGGGTGAACACTGAAGCTTTCTTT. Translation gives CASSLGYRGRGVNTEAFF.

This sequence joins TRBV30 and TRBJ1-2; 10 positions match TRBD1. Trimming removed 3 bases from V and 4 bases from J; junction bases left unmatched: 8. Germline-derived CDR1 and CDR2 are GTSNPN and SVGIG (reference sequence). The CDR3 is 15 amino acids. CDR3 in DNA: TGTGCCTGGAGCGAACTAGGACAGGGGGGCTATGGCTACACCTTC. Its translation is CAWSELGQGGYGYTF. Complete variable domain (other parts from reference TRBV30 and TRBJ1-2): SQTIHQWPATLVQPVGSPLSLECTVEGTSNPNLYWYRQAAGRGLQLLFYSVGIGQISSEVPQNLSASRPQDRQFILSSKKLLLSDSGFYLCAWSELGQGGYGYTFGSGTRLTVV.

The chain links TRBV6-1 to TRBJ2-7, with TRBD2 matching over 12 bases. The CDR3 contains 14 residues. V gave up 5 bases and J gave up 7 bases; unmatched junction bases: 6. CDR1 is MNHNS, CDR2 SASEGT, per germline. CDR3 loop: CASSRTGTSGEQYF. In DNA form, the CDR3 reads TGTGCCAGCAGTCGGACCGGGACTAGCGGGGAGCAGTACTTC.

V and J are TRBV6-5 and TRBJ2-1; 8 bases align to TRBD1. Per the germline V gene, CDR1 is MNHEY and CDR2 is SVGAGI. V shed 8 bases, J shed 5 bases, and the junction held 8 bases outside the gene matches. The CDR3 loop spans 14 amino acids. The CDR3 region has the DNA TGTGCCAGCGATACCGGGACAGGTAACAATGAGCAGTTCTTC. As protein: CASDTGTGNNEQFF.

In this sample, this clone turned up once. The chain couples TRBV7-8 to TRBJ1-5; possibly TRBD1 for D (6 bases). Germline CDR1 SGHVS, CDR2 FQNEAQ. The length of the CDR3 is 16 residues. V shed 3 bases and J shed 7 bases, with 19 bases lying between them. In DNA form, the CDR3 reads TGTGCCAGCAGCTTGGGGTCGGGGACAAGGGGGCAGCCCCAGCATTTT. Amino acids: CASSLGSGTRGQPQHF.

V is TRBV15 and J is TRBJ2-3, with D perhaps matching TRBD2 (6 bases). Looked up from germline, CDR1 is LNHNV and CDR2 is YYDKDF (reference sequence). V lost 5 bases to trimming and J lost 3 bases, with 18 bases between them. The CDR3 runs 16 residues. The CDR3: CATSRTLPGATDTQYF. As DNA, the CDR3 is TGTGCCACCAGCCGGACGCTCCCGGGAGCTACAGATACGCAGTATTTT.

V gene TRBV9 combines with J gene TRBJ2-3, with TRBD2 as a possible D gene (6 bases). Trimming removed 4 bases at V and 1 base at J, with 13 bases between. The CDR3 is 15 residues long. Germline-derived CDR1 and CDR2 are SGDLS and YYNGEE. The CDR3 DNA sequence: TGTGCCAGCAGCCAAGAGGGCGGGGGCACAGATACGCAGTATTTT. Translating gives CASSQEGGGTDTQYF. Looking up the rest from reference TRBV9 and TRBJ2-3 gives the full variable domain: DSGVTQTPKHLITATGQRVTLRCSPRSGDLSVYWYQQSLDQGLQFLIQYYNGEERAKGNILERFSAQQFPDLHSELNLSSLELGDSALYFCASSQEGGGTDTQYFGPGTRLTVL.

The CDR3 region has the DNA TGTGCCAGTAGGCACAGGGCCGGCGGGCCCCAGCATTTT. Its protein product is CASRHRAGGPQHF. The chain has TRBV19 and TRBJ1-5; tentative D call: TRBD1 (6 bases). The CDR3 has 13 amino acids. Germline V gene data show CDR1 as LNHDA and CDR2 as SQIVND (reference sequence). Trimming removed 6 bases from V and 9 bases from J, with 15 bases in between.

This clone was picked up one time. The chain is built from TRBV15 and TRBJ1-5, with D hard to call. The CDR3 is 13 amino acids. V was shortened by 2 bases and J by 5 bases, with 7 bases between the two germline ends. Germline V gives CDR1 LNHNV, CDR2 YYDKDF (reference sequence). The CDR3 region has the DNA TGTGCCACCAGCAGAAAAGAGGATCAGCCCCAGCATTTT. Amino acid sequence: CATSRKEDQPQHF.

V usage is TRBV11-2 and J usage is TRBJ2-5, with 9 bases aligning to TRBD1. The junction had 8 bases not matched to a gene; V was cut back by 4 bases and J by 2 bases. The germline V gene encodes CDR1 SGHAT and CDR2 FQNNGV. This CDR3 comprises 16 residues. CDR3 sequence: CASSSSGTGHQETQYF. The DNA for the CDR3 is TGTGCCAGCAGCTCATCCGGGACAGGGCATCAAGAGACCCAGTACTTC.

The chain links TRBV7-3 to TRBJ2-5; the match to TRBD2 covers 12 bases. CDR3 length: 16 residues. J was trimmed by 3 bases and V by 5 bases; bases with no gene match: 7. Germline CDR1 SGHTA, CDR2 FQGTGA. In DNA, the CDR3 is TGTGCCAGCAGCCTGACTAGCGGGAGAGGGGAAGAGACCCAGTACTTC. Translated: CASSLTSGRGEETQYF.

CDR3 sequence reads: CATDGLAGGSNTGELFF. CDR3 coding DNA: TGTGCCACCGACGGACTAGCGGGAGGGTCGAACACCGGGGAGCTGTTTTTT. This rearrangement joins TRBV2 to TRBJ2-2; 15 bases are shared with TRBD2. This CDR3 has 17 amino acids. Germline V gives CDR1 SNHLY, CDR2 FYNNEI. Trimming at V came to 10 bases and at J to 0 bases, leaving 6 bases not matched to a gene.

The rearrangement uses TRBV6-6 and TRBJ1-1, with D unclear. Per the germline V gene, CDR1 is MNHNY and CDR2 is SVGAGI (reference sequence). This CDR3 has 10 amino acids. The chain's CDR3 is CASWGAEAFF. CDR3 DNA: TGTGCAAGCTGGGGAGCTGAAGCTTTCTTT.

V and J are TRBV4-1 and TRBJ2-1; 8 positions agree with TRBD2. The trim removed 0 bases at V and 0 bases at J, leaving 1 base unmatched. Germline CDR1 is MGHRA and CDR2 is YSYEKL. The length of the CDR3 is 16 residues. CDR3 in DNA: TGCGCCAGCAGCCAAGAACTAGCGGCCTCCTACAATGAGCAGTTCTTC. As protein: CASSQELAASYNEQFF.

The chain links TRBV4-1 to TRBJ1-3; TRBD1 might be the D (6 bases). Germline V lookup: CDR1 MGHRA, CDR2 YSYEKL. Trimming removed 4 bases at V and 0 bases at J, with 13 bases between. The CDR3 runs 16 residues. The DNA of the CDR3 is TGCGCCAGCAGCCTCCGGGACACCGTCTCTGGAAACACCATATATTTT. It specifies CASSLRDTVSGNTIYF.

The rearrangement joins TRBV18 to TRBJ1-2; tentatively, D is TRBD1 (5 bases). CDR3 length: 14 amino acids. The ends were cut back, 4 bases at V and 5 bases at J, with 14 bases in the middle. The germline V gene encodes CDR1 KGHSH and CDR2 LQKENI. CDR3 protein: CASSLSEGAYGYTF. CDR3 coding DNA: TGTGCCAGCTCACTATCGGAAGGGGCGTATGGCTACACCTTC.

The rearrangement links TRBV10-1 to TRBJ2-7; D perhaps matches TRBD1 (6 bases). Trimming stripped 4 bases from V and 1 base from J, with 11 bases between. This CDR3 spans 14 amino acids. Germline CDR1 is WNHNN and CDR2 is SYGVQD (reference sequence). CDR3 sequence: CASSGTVGSYEQYF. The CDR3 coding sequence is TGCGCCAGCAGTGGGACAGTCGGATCCTACGAGCAGTACTTC.

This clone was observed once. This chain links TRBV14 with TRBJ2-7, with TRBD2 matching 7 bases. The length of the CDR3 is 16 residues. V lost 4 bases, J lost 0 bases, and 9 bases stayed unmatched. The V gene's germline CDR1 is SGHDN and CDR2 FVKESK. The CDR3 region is CASSPRLAAASYEQYF. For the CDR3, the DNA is TGTGCCAGCAGCCCCCGCCTAGCGGCTGCCTCCTACGAGCAGTACTTC.

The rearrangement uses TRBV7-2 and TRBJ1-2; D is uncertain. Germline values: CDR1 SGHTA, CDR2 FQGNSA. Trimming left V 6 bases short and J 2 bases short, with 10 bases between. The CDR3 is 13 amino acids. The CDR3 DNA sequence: TGTGCCAGCAGTTTGACAAAGAACTATGGCTACACCTTC. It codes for CASSLTKNYGYTF.

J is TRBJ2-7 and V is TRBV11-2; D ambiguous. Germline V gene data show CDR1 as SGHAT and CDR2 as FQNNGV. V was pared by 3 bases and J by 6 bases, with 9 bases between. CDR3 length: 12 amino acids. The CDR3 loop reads CASSFATGEQYF. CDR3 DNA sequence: TGTGCCAGCAGCTTTGCCACCGGCGAGCAGTACTTC.

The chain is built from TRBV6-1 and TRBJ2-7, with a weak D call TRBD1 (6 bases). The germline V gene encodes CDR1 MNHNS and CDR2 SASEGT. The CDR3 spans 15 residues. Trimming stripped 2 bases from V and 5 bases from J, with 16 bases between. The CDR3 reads CASSEWNRVRDEQYF. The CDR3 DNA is TGTGCCAGCAGTGAATGGAACAGGGTTAGAGACGAGCAGTACTTC.